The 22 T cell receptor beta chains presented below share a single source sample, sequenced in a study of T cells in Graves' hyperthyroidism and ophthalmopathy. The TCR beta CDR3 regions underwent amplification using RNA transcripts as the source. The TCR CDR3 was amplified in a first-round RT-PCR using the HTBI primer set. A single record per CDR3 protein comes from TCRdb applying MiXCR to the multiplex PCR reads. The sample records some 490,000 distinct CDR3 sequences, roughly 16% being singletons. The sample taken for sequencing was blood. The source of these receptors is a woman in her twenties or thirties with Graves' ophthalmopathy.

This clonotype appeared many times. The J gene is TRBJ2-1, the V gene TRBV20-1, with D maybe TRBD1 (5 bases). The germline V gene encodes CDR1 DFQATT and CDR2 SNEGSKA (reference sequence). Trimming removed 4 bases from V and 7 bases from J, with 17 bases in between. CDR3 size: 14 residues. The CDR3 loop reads CSAKAQGRMNEQFF. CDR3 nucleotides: TGCAGTGCTAAAGCCCAGGGTAGAATGAATGAGCAGTTCTTC.

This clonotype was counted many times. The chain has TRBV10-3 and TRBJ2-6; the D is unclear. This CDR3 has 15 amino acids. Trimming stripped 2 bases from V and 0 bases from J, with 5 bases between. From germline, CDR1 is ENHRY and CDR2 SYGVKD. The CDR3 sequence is CAISESVSGANVLTF. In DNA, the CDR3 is TGTGCCATCAGTGAGAGTGTCTCTGGGGCCAACGTCCTGACTTTC.

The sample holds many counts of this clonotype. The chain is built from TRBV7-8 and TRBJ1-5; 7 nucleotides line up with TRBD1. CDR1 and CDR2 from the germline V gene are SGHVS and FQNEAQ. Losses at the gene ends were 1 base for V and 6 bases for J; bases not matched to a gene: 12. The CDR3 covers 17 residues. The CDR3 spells CASSLGAQGIMSQPQHF. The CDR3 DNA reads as TGTGCCAGCAGCTTAGGGGCACAGGGGATAATGAGTCAGCCCCAGCATTTT.

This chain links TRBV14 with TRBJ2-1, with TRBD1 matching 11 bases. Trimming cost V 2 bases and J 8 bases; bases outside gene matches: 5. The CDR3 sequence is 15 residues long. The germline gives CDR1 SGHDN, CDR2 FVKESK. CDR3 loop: CASSQWTGGTDEQFF. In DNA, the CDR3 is TGTGCCAGCAGCCAATGGACAGGGGGCACGGATGAGCAGTTCTTC.

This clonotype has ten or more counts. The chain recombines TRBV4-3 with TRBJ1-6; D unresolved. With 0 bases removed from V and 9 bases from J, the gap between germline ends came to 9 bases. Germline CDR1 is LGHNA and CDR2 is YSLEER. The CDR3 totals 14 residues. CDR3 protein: CASSQESAGSPLHF. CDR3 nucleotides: TGCGCCAGCAGCCAAGAGTCGGCGGGTTCACCCCTCCACTTT.

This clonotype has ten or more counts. This chain's CDR3 is CSANSPLKETQYF. CDR3 coding DNA: TGCAGTGCTAACAGCCCTTTGAAAGAGACCCAGTACTTC. The rearrangement uses TRBV20-1 and TRBJ2-5; D unclear. CDR1 is DFQATT, CDR2 SNEGSKA, per germline (reference sequence). Trimming pared 4 bases from V and 3 bases from J, leaving 12 bases between. The CDR3 totals 13 residues.

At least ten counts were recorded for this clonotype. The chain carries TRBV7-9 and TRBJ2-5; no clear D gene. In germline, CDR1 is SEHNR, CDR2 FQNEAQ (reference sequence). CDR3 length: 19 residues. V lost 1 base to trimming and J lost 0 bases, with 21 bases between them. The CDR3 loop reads CASSLVGDWAERNQETQYF. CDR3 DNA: TGTGCCAGCAGCTTAGTTGGCGACTGGGCAGAGCGAAACCAAGAGACCCAGTACTTC.

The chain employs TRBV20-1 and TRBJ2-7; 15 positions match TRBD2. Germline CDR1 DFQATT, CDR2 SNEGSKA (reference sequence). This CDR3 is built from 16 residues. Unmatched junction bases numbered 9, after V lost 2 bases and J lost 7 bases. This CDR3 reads CSARSWTSGRAGEQYF. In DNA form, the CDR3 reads TGCAGTGCTAGATCCTGGACTAGCGGGAGGGCCGGTGAGCAGTACTTC.

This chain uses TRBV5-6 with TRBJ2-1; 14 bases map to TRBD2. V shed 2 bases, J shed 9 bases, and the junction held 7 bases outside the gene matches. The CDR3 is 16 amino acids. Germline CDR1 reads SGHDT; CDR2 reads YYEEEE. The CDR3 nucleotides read TGTGCCAGCAGCTTCCGGACTAGCGGGAGGTGGGTTGAGCAGTTCTTC. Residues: CASSFRTSGRWVEQFF.

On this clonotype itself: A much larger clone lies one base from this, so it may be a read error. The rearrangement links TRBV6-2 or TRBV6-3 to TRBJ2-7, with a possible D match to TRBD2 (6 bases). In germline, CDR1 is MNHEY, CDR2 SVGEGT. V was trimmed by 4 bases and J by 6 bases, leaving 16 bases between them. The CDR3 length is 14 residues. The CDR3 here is CASSCGKGLGEQYF. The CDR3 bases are TGTGCCAGCAGTTGCGGGAAAGGGTTGGGCGAGCAGTACTTC.

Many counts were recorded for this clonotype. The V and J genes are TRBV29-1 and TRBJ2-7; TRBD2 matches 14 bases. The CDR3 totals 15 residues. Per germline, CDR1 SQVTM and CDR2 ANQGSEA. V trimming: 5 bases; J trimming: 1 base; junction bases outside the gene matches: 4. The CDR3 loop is CSVQGTSGSSYEQYF. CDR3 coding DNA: TGCAGCGTTCAGGGGACTAGCGGGAGTTCCTACGAGCAGTACTTC.

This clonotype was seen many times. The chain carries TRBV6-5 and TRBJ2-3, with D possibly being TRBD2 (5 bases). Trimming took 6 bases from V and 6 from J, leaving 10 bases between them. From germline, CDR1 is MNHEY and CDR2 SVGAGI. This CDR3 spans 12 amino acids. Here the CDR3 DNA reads TGTGCCAGCAGCGGGAATGGGGATACGCAGTATTTT. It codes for CASSGNGDTQYF.

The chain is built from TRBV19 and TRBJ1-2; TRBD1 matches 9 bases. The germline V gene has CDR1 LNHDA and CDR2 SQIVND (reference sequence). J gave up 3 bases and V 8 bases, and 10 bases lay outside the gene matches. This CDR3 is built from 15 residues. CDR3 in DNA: TGTGCCAGTCTAACCCGGGACAGGGAGCACTATGGCTACACCTTC. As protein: CASLTRDREHYGYTF.

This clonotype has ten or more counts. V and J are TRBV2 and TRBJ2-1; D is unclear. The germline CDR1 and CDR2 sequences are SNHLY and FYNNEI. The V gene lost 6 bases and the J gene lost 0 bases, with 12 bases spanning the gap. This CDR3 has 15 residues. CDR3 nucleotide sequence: TGTGCCAGCAGGGTGACAAGGAGCTCCTACAATGAGCAGTTCTTC. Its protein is CASRVTRSSYNEQFF.

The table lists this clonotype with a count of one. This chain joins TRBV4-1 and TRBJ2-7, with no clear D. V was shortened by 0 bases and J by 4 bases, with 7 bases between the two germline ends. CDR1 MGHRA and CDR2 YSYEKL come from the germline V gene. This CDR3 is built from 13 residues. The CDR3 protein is CASSQDLWYEQYF. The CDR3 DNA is TGCGCCAGCAGCCAAGATCTTTGGTACGAGCAGTACTTC.

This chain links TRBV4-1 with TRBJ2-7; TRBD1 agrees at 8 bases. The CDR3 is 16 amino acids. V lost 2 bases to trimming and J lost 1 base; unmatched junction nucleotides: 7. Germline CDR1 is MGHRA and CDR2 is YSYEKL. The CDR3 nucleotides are TGCGCCAGCAGCCAAACTGCAACAGGGGGTTCCTACGAGCAGTACTTC. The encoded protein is CASSQTATGGSYEQYF.

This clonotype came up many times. Here the CDR3 reads CSVEESGRASEQYF. The CDR3 DNA reads as TGCAGCGTTGAAGAGAGCGGGAGGGCCTCCGAGCAGTACTTC. The chain carries TRBV29-1 and TRBJ2-7, with 10 bases that match TRBD2. This CDR3 spans 14 amino acids. Germline lookup yields CDR1 SQVTM and CDR2 ANQGSEA. Losses at the gene ends were 0 bases for V and 6 bases for J; bases not matched to a gene: 5.

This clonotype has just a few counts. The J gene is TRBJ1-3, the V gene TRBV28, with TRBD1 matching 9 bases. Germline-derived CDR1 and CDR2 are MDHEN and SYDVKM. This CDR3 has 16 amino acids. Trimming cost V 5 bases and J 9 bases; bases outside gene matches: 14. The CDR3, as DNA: TGTGCCAGCAGTCTCAAATCCGGGACAGGGTTGTCCACCATATATTTT. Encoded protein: CASSLKSGTGLSTIYF.

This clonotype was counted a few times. The CDR3: CASSVTGQLLNTIYF. DNA of the CDR3: TGTGCCAGCAGCGTGACGGGACAGCTATTAAACACCATATATTTT. The genes are TRBV28 and TRBJ1-3; 7 bases line up with TRBD1. V was pared by 6 bases and J by 6 bases, with 11 bases of the junction left unmatched. This CDR3 comprises 15 residues. The germline V gene has CDR1 MDHEN and CDR2 SYDVKM.

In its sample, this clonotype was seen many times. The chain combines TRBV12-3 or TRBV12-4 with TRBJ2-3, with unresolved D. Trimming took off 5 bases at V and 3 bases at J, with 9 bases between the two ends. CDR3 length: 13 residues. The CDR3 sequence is CASSMAPTDTQYF. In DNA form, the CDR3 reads TGTGCCAGCAGTATGGCCCCTACAGATACGCAGTATTTT.

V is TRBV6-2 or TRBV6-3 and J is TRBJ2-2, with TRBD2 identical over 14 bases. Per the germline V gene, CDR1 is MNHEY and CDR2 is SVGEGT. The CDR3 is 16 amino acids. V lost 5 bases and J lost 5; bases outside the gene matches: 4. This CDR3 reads CASSTTSGRGTGELFF. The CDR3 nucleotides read TGTGCCAGCAGTACGACTAGCGGGAGGGGAACCGGGGAGCTGTTTTTT.

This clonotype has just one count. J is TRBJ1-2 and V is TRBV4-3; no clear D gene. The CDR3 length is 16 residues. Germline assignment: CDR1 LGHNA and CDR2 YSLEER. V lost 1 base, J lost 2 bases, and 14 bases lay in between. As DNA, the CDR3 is TGCGCCAGCAGCCAAGCGGCGTATCCGGCGAACTATGGCTACACCTTC. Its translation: CASSQAAYPANYGYTF.